This T cell receptor beta chain was observed in a study of blood T cell repertoires in COVID-19. Study as a whole: Acute-phase and convalescent COVID-19 samples originated in the United States, Italy and Spain. PBMCs, B-cell-depleted T cells, or T cells were the source of the cDNA or gDNA that made up the material.

Original analysis: Counts of nucleated cells, estimated from reference gene primer amplification, were obtained. The method was immunoSEQ multiplex PCR; TCRdb's version includes in-frame clones alone and lacks a portion of them. V and J calls and clone size follow that table, whereas D and trimming were derived from the DNA. The sample has 140,000 or so clones, around 87% seen once. Germline-derived CDR1 and CDR2 are GTSNPN and SVGIG (reference sequence). The V gene lost 1 base and the J gene lost 5 bases, with 6 bases spanning the gap. CDR3 length: 11 amino acids. This clonotype was obtained from a man between 45 and 60 years old who had recovered from COVID-19. This sequence joins TRBV30 and TRBJ2-7; D remains ambiguous. Specimen: peripheral blood. CDR3 sequence: CAWSGADEQYF. CDR3 DNA sequence: TGTGCCTGGAGTGGGGCAGACGAGCAGTACTTC.